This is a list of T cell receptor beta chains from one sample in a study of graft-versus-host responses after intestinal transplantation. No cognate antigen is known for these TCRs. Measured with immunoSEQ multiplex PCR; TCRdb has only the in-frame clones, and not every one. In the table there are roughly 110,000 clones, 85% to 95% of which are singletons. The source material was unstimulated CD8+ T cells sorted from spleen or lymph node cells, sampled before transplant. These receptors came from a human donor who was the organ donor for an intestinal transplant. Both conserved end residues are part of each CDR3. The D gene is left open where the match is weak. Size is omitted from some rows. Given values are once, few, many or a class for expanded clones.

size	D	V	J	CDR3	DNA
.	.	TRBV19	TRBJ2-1	CASKVEQGGNEQFF	TGTGCCAGTAAGGTGGAGCAGGGAGGCAATGAGCAGTTCTTC
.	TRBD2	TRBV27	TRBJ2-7	CASSLTGLAAYEQYF	TGTGCCAGCAGTTTAACGGGACTAGCCGCCTACGAGCAGTACTTC
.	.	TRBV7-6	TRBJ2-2	CASSLAGRGGTGELFF	TGTGCCAGCAGCTTAGCGGGCAGGGGTGGGACCGGGGAGCTGTTTTTT
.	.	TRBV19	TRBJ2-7	CASTTGVGAYEQYF	TGTGCCAGTACTACGGGAGTGGGGGCCTACGAGCAGTACTTC
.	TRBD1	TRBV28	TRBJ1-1	CASSPLGGTGTGDTEAFF	TGTGCCAGCAGTCCTCTCGGCGGAACCGGGACAGGGGACACTGAAGCTTTCTTT
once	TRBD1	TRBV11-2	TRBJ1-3	CASSGTASGNTIYF	TGTGCCAGCTCTGGGACAGCCTCTGGAAACACCATATATTTT
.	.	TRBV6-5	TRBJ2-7	CASSPKMVSYEQYF	TGTGCCAGCAGTCCTAAGATGGTTTCCTACGAGCAGTACTTC
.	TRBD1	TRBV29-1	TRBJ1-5	CSEGTADSNQPQHF	TGCAGCGAAGGGACAGCAGATAGCAATCAGCCCCAGCATTTT
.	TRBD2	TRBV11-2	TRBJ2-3	CASSLEAGGPPDTQYF	TGTGCCAGCAGCTTAGAAGCGGGAGGGCCGCCAGATACGCAGTATTTT
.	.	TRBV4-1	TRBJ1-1	CASSQEGAGSTEAFF	TGCGCCAGCAGCCAAGAAGGAGCGGGGAGTACTGAAGCTTTCTTT
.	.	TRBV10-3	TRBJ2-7	CAISEWTSYEQYF	TGTGCCATCAGTGAGTGGACGAGCTACGAGCAGTACTTC
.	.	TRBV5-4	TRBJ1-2	CASSGSRTALYGYTF	TGTGCCAGCAGCGGGAGCCGGACAGCCCTCTATGGCTACACCTTC
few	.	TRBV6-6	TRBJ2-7	CASSITYEQYF	TGTGCCAGCTCAATAACCTACGAGCAGTACTTC
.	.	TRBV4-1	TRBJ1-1	CASSQDWGDTEAFF	TGCGCCAGCAGCCAAGATTGGGGGGATACTGAAGCTTTCTTT
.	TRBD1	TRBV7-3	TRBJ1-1	CASSILTGKNTEAFF	TGTGCCAGCAGCATCCTGACAGGGAAGAACACTGAAGCTTTCTTT
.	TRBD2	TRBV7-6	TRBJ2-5	CASSLGRGGETQYF	TGTGCCAGCAGCTTAGGCCGGGGGGGGGAGACCCAGTACTTC
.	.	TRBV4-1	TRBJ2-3	CASSQVQGGLDTQYF	TGCGCCAGCAGCCAAGTTCAGGGGGGATTAGATACGCAGTATTTT
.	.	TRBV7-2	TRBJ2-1	CASSLVRISSYNEQFF	TGTGCCAGCAGCTTAGTCCGTATTAGCTCCTACAATGAGCAGTTCTTC
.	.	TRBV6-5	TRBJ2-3	CASSYSSGQLSHNQYF	TGTGCCAGCAGTTACTCGAGCGGACAGTTGTCCCACAACCAGTATTTT
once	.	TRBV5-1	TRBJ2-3	CASSPGRIGLAPTDTQYF	TGCGCCAGCAGCCCCGGACGTATTGGGCTAGCTCCCACAGATACGCAGTATTTT
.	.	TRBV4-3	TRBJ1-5	CASSQGDLPGSQPQHF	TGCGCCAGCAGCCAAGGTGACCTCCCCGGTAGTCAGCCCCAGCATTTT
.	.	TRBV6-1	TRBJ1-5	CASRPRVNNQPQHF	TGTGCCAGTCGGCCGAGGGTAAACAATCAGCCCCAGCATTTT
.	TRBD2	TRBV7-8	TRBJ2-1	CASSVGLADNEQFF	TGTGCCAGCAGCGTCGGACTAGCGGACAATGAGCAGTTCTTC
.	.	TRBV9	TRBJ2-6	CASRGSSSGANVLTF	TGTGCCAGCAGGGGTTCCAGCTCTGGGGCCAACGTCCTGACTTTC
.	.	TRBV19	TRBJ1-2	CASRTGVWAGLSYLGYGYTF	TGTGCCAGTAGAACGGGGGTCTGGGCAGGCTTATCGTACCTAGGCTATGGCTACACCTTC
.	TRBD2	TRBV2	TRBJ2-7	CASRGLAAPNYEQYF	TGTGCCAGCAGGGGACTAGCGGCACCAAACTACGAGCAGTACTTC
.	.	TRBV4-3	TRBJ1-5	CASSQEEGGNQPQHF	TGCGCCAGCAGCCAAGAGGAGGGAGGGAATCAGCCCCAGCATTTT
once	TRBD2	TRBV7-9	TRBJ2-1	CASSLGAGGSNEQFF	TGTGCCAGCAGCTTAGGAGCGGGAGGCTCCAATGAGCAATTCTTC
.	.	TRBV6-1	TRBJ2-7	CASRLASSSYEQYF	TGTGCCAGCAGGCTAGCTTCGAGCTCCTACGAGCAGTACTTC
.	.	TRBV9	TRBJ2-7	CASSSNYEQYF	TGTGCCAGCAGCTCCAACTACGAGCAGTACTTC
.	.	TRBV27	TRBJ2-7	CASSPFGLATYEQYF	TGTGCCAGCAGTCCCTTTGGGCTAGCGACCTACGAGCAGTACTTC
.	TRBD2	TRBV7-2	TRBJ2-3	CASSPGTSGTDTQYF	TGTGCCAGCAGCCCCGGGACTAGCGGCACAGATACGCAGTATTTT
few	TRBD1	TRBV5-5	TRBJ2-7	CASSLPGQIYEQYF	TGTGCCAGCAGCTTACCGGGACAGATCTACGAGCAGTACTTC
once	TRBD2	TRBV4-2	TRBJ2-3	CASSQDWSSREMQYF	TGTGCCAGCAGCCAAGATTGGAGCTCGCGGGAGATGCAGTATTTT
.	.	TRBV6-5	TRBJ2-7	CASSPRPDYEQYF	TGTGCCAGCAGCCCCCGGCCCGACTACGAGCAGTACTTC
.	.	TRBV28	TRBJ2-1	CASSLLGGSYNEQFF	TGTGCCAGCAGTTTATTGGGCGGCTCCTACAATGAGCAGTTCTTC
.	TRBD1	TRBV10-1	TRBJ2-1	CARRTGSTKSSYNEQFF	TGCGCCAGACGGACAGGCTCGACTAAGAGCTCCTACAATGAGCAGTTCTTC